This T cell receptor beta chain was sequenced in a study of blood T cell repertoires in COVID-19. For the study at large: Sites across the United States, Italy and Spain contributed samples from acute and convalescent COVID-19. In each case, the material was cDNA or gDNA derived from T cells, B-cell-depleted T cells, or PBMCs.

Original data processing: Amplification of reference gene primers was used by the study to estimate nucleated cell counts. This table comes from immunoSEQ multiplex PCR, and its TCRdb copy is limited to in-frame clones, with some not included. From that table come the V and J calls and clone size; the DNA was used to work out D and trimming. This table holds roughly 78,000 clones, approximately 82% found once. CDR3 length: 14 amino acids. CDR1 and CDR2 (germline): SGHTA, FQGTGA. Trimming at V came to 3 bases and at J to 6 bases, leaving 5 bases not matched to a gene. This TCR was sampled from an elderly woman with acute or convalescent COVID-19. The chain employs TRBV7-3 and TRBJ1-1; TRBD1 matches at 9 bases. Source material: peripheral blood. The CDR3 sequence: CASSFSQGASEAFF. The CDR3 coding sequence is TGTGCCAGCAGCTTTTCACAGGGGGCCTCTGAAGCTTTCTTT.